The sequence of this TCR beta chain was determined in a study of T cells in Graves' hyperthyroidism and ophthalmopathy. Broader study findings: With a median lead of about six months before onset, the model predicted ophthalmopathy. Most thyroid clonotypes expanded above 0.001 were also detected in blood.

The CDR3 sequence is 15 residues long. V lost 3 bases, J lost 3 bases, and 5 bases stayed unmatched. The germline gives CDR1 WNHNN, CDR2 SYGVQD (reference sequence). A few counts support this clonotype. Its cognate antigen is unknown. Clinicians diagnosed patients from clinical symptoms, serum thyroxine and TRAb, thyroid ultrasound and orbital computed tomography. The investigators amplified TCR beta CDR3 regions from RNA transcripts. The HTBI primer set drove a first-round RT-PCR of the TCR CDR3. Using its own MiXCR run on the multiplex PCR reads, TCRdb lists one record per CDR3 protein. Here the sample spans 490,000 or so distinct CDR3 sequences, less than 20% being singletons.

The source of this sequence is a man in his forties or fifties with Graves' ophthalmopathy. Specimen: blood. This chain links TRBV10-1 with TRBJ2-1, with 7 bases lining up with TRBD1. DNA for the CDR3: TGCGCCAGCAGTGACGTGCAGGGGGTCTACAATGAGCAGTTCTTC. Its translation: CASSDVQGVYNEQFF.